The present entry profiles one TCR beta chain with its context. It lacks a known antigen. Base quality data are lacking; no much larger clone is found one base away. The data were taken from a study of identical twins listed by TCRdb under 2016. For context, the study as a whole: TCR alpha and beta repertoires from monozygotic twins, unrelated adults of various ages and cord blood were deep-sequenced to test whether fetal clonotypes persist. To rule out contamination, replicate twin experiments were performed at different times with different library preparation protocols.

The library was produced with 5' RACE. The sample was run on an Illumina HiSeq 2000. Template switching introduced a universal primer binding site; the final cDNA contained a unique molecular identifier, enabling accurate counting of TCR cDNA molecules. Specific primers in the conserved constant-segment region were used to synthesize first-strand cDNA for TCR alpha and beta chains. To control for contamination, every cDNA library was double barcoded, receiving both a SMART-Mk sample barcode and Illumina barcodes. Two successive PCR steps introduced TruSeq adapter sequences along with Illumina sample barcodes. TCR alpha and beta cDNA libraries were sequenced on the Illumina HiSeq platform with custom primers. The authors' pipeline ran thus. MiGEC was used to process raw reads and extract unique molecular identifiers, and MiXCR was used to find CDR3 positions. For each individual, recombination models were inferred using an EM algorithm with the repgenHMM and IGoR tools. Shared clonotypes were analyzed with the tcR package in R, and sharing was normalized by the product of cloneset sizes. Out-of-frame nonproductive sequences were analyzed to study raw recombination free of thymic and clonal selection effects. The raw public data were reprocessed by TCRdb itself: fastp quality trimming at Q25, MiXCR clonotype calling, in-frame beta chains only. Under each unique CDR3 protein, matching rows form one entry showing the most common genes and DNA. The V and J calls, along with clone size, are taken from TCRdb and not from the paper's own processing. Across this sample there are roughly 770,000 distinct CDR3 sequences, with 15% to 20% seen only once. The ten biggest clones cover 10% to 15% of the sample.

All donors were healthy Caucasians. The twin cohort comprised three pairs of female monozygotic twins, all aged roughly 18 to 30 years. The RNA used for TCR libraries was isolated from peripheral blood mononuclear cells. CDR1 and CDR2, per the germline V gene, are SGHRS and YFSETQ. From cysteine to phenylalanine, the CDR3 is 16 amino acids long. Of all the DNA, just the CDR3 is kept, 48 bases in frame from base 1. Trimming takes 4 bases off V and 2 bases off J; junction bases not matched to a gene: 11. What the authors observed across the whole study: Out-of-frame TCR alpha sharing in monozygotic twins was systematically underestimated by recombination models, whereas sharing between unrelated individuals was in agreement with the recombination models. Because the same donors could not be followed over many years, conclusions were based on cross-sectional statistical analysis. Zero-insertion analyses could be partly confounded by invariant T cells such as MAIT and iNKT, though diverse VJ usage argued against such confounding for most clonotypes. Excess twin sharing in beta out-of-frame sequences was weaker because fewer shared sequences lowered the signal-to-noise ratio. Compared with coincidental sharing between unrelated individuals, an excess of low generation-probability sequences was observed among out-of-frame TCR alpha sequences shared between twins. Fewer insertions were carried by abundant cord blood beta clonotypes; a weaker similar trend was observed in young adult naive repertoires, while no such trend was observed in memory repertoires.

This sample also appeared in a second study, on T cells expressing NK-cell markers. The second publication reports: About 8 donors provided sorted CD3+CD56+NKG2C+, CD3+CD56+NKG2C- and CD3+CD56-NKG2C+ T-cell subsets, whose TCR beta-chain repertoires were profiled. Of the eight sequenced donors, seven were found to be HCMV-seropositive and one was found to be HCMV-seronegative. In several experiments an anti-gammadeltaTCR antibody was added to restrict sorting to alphabetaTCR-expressing T cells. For about 6 donors, the dominant CD3+CD56+NKG2C+ clonotypes were among the top 10 CD8+ clonotypes and accounted for about 1.0-7.0% of CD8+ T cells. Those dominant clonotypes were again the most abundant among CD3+CD56-NKG2C+ cells in a handful of donors, at about 25-60.1%. It remained unclear whether the expanded NKG2C-expressing T cell clones were specific for HCMV antigens. All eight donors whose samples were sequenced were randomly selected healthy volunteers, three of them men and five women. To determine HCMV serostatus, a commercial ELISA kit was used to detect HCMV-specific IgG in serum. For roughly six donors, bulk peripheral blood T-cell repertoires were additionally sequenced from unsorted PBMC. MIGEC handled demultiplexing of the reads and grouping by UMI, while MiTCR was used to assemble and quantify clonotypes. To exclude erroneous sequences, any TCR cDNA sequence not supported by at least two reads was discarded. Downstream repertoire analysis used the tcR package, and clonotypes were matched across fractions by CDR3 nucleotide sequence plus V segment. Antigen specificity was annotated against VDJdb with VDJmatch, allowing one amino acid substitution in CDR3.

The sample consisted of PBMCs. The V and J genes are TRBV5-1 and TRBJ1-1; TRBD1 matches 7 bases in the middle. The sequence was obtained from a woman under 30 in good health. The CDR3 in this case is CASSKDRRFINTEAFF. The DNA reads TGCGCCAGCAGCAAGGACAGGAGGTTCATTAACACTGAAGCTTTCTTT. The variable domain in full, with residues beyond the CDR3 obtained from the reference TRBV5-1 and TRBJ1-1 genes, is KAGVTQTPRYLIKTRGQQVTLSCSPISGHRSVSWYQQTPGQGLQFLFEYFSETQRNKGNFPGRFSGRQFSNSRSEMNVSTLELGDSALYLCASSKDRRFINTEAFFGQGTRLTVV.